The entry below gives a single T cell receptor beta chain sequence along with its context. It lacks a known antigen. No base quality values were provided; no much bigger clone lies one nucleotide off. The library was made by PCR. TCRdb shows the sequencer as Illumina HiSeq 2500. To normalize quantification of the TCRbeta repertoire, the TCR libraries were built with molecular barcoding that relied on unique molecular identifiers. The raw public reads went through TCRdb reprocessing: fastp at Q25, MiXCR clone calling, in-frame beta chains kept. Rows are unified per CDR3 protein, each entry keeping the most common DNA and genes. This sample lists approximately 400,000 distinct CDR3 sequences; 11% were detected once. The top ten clones comprise roughly 5.5% of the sample. The data are from a study of T-cell reconstitution after alpha-beta-depleted transplantation in children listed by TCRdb under 2016. About the investigation overall: Using TCR repertoire profiling, the study quantitatively followed how T-cell immune reconstitution unfolded in children after TCRalphabeta/CD19-depleted allogeneic hematopoietic cell transplantation.

V is reduced by 0 bases and J by 2 bases, leaving a spacing of 7 bases between them. Spanning cysteine to phenylalanine, the CDR3 consists of 14 amino acids. Only the CDR3 region is kept as DNA, spanning 42 bases read in frame from base 1. From a lookup of the germline V gene (reference sequence), CDR1 and CDR2 are SGHKS and YYEKEE. This material consisted of PBMCs from the stem cell graft donor, taken from the stem cell graft. The receptor chain draws on TRBV5-5 and TRBJ2-3; no confident D gene assignment can be made. This sequence was found in a human donor who donated a stem cell graft to a child with acute myeloid leukemia. At the DNA level, the sequence is TGTGCCAGCAGCTTGGGGTTATACACAGATACGCAGTATTTT. The resulting protein is CASSLGLYTDTQYF.